These 26 T cell receptor beta chains were all obtained from the same sample, sequenced in a study of blood T cell repertoires in COVID-19. Assay: immunoSEQ multiplex PCR; the TCRdb copy retains only in-frame clones and omits some. The table shows some 200,000 clones, with more than 75% occurring only once. The sequenced sample was PBMCs or T cells enriched from blood (not recorded which). All receptors come from a woman in her fifties or sixties who had recovered from COVID-19.

On this clone itself: Other DNA sequences in the same sample also yield this CDR3. The chain has TRBV5-1 and TRBJ1-2, with 10 bases fitting TRBD1. This CDR3 spans 15 amino acids. Trimming removed 2 bases from V and 2 bases from J; junction bases left unmatched: 3. The germline V gene has CDR1 SGHRS and CDR2 YFSETQ. The CDR3 protein is CASSFTGQGNYGYTF. Written as DNA, the CDR3 is TGCGCCAGCAGCTTCACGGGACAGGGGAACTATGGCTACACCTTC.

The V and J genes are TRBV27 and TRBJ1-2; TRBD1 might be the D (5 bases). V lost 3 bases and J lost 8, with 13 bases in between. Germline V CDR1 and CDR2: MNHEY, SMNVEV (reference sequence). The CDR3 contains 13 residues. The CDR3: CASSFVGEGGYTF. CDR3 nucleotide sequence: TGTGCCAGCAGTTTCGTGGGGGAGGGCGGCTACACCTTC.

The chain uses TRBV5-4 and TRBJ2-2; 11 nucleotides agree with TRBD1. CDR3 length equals 15 residues. Germline-derived CDR1 and CDR2 are SGHNT and YYREEE (reference sequence). Unmatched junction bases numbered 10, after V lost 5 bases and J lost 10 bases. The CDR3 loop reads CASRGQGDLPAELFF. CDR3 nucleotides: TGTGCCAGCAGGGGACAGGGGGACCTTCCAGCGGAGCTGTTTTTT.

V usage is TRBV25-1 and J usage is TRBJ2-2; 8 bases map to TRBD1. In germline, CDR1 is MGHDK, CDR2 SYGVNS. The CDR3 has 18 residues. Trimming took 3 bases from V and 0 from J; bases not matched to a gene: 9. The DNA of the CDR3 is TGTGCCAGCAGTGACCGGGACAGGATGCTGGCGAACACCGGGGAGCTGTTTTTT. It yields the protein CASSDRDRMLANTGELFF.

The V call is TRBV5-1, the J call TRBJ2-1, with 9 bases aligning to TRBD2. V trimming: 0 bases; J trimming: 0 bases; junction bases outside the gene matches: 4. The CDR3 loop spans 17 amino acids. Germline lookup yields CDR1 SGHRS and CDR2 YFSETQ. The CDR3 coding sequence is TGCGCCAGCAGCTTGGTTTCTAGCGGGGACTCCTACAATGAGCAGTTCTTC. Protein product: CASSLVSSGDSYNEQFF.

The V gene is TRBV7-3, the J gene TRBJ2-2; TRBD1 matches 7 bases. This CDR3 has 18 residues. Per the germline V gene, CDR1 is SGHTA and CDR2 is FQGTGA. V gave up 0 bases and J gave up 3 bases; unmatched junction bases: 10. DNA for the CDR3: TGTGCCAGCAGCTTAACCCTGTGGTATGACAGGGACACCGGGGAGCTGTTTTTT. Its translation is CASSLTLWYDRDTGELFF.

This clone was seen a single time. V is TRBV28 and J is TRBJ2-7; 10 bases line up with TRBD2. The CDR3 length is 16 residues. CDR1 and CDR2 from the germline V gene are MDHEN and SYDVKM. Trimming removed 3 bases from V and 3 bases from J; junction bases left unmatched: 8. The CDR3 DNA reads TGTGCCAGCAGTTTGGCTAGCGGGAGTAATAGCTACGAGCAGTACTTC. Translated: CASSLASGSNSYEQYF. The whole variable domain, filled in from reference TRBV28 and TRBJ2-7, reads DVKVTQSSRYLVKRTGEKVFLECVQDMDHENMFWYRQDPGLGLRLIYFSYDVKMKEKGDIPEGYSVSREKKERFSLILESASTNQTSMYLCASSLASGSNSYEQYFGPGTRLTVT.

V gene TRBV28 combines with J gene TRBJ1-2, with D possibly being TRBD1 (6 bases). Per the germline V gene, CDR1 is MDHEN and CDR2 is SYDVKM. The CDR3 consists of 13 residues. V was trimmed by 7 bases and J by 4 bases, leaving 13 bases between them. CDR3 amino acids: CASTGQIPYGYTF. CDR3 DNA sequence: TGTGCCAGCACCGGACAGATCCCCTATGGCTACACCTTC.

By share of the sample, this clone is medium-sized. The chain uses TRBV6-5 and TRBJ2-1, with 8 bases that match TRBD2. V lost 0 bases and J lost 6; bases outside the gene matches: 4. Germline lookup yields CDR1 MNHEY and CDR2 SVGAGI. This CDR3 region has 15 residues. The CDR3 spells CASSYSLGRANEQFF. The CDR3, as DNA: TGTGCCAGCAGTTACTCCCTCGGGAGGGCCAATGAGCAGTTCTTC.

The chain recombines TRBV7-8 with TRBJ2-3, with D uncertain. This CDR3 spans 16 amino acids. Germline loops: CDR1 SGHVS, CDR2 FQNEAQ. V lost 1 base, J lost 1 base, and 12 bases lay in between. The CDR3 loop reads CASSLEAARGTDTQYF. CDR3 DNA sequence: TGTGCCAGCAGCTTAGAAGCTGCACGGGGCACAGATACGCAGTATTTT.

This rearrangement joins TRBV6-2 or TRBV6-3 to TRBJ1-2; D uncertain. The V gene lost 0 bases and the J gene lost 12 bases, with 17 bases spanning the gap. The germline gives CDR1 MNHEY, CDR2 SVGEGT. The CDR3 is 14 residues long. The DNA of the CDR3 is TGTGCCAGCAGTTACTCCAGCGGGTCCTTCCTTCACACCTTC. Protein product: CASSYSSGSFLHTF.

The J gene is TRBJ1-6, the V gene TRBV4-2; TRBD1 aligns across 8 bases. CDR1 LGHNA and CDR2 YNFKEQ come from the germline V gene. With V trimmed by 3 bases and J by 8 bases, 18 bases remained unmatched. The CDR3 consists of 19 residues. CDR3 nucleotides: TGTGCCAGCAGCCACCCCGGGGCCGGGACAGGCGCCCTCCATTCACCCCTCCACTTT. This sequence encodes CASSHPGAGTGALHSPLHF.

This chain links TRBV5-6 with TRBJ1-2; no definite D call. Germline lookup yields CDR1 SGHDT and CDR2 YYEEEE. The V end lost 2 bases, the J end lost 2 bases, and 7 bases lay between the germline ends. The CDR3 runs 13 residues. The CDR3 here is CASSFPGNYGYTF. The CDR3 nucleotides are TGTGCCAGCAGCTTCCCGGGGAACTATGGCTACACCTTC.

This chain connects TRBV11-3 to TRBJ2-1, with 11 bases fitting TRBD2. V shed 6 bases, J shed 6 bases, and the junction held 13 bases outside the gene matches. The CDR3 consists of 17 residues. Germline CDR1 and CDR2: SGHNT and YENEEA. The CDR3 nucleotides read TGTGCCAGCAGTCCAAGGATACTAGCGGGAGCCCGCAATGAGCAGTTCTTC. Residues: CASSPRILAGARNEQFF.

The chain links TRBV5-5 to TRBJ1-5; D unresolved. V was clipped by 1 base and J by 9 bases, with 11 bases between them. Germline V gene sequence: CDR1 SGHKS, CDR2 YYEKEE (reference sequence). The CDR3 is 13 amino acids. The CDR3 DNA follows: TGTGCCAGCAGCTTGTCAGCGGAAGGGCCCCAGCATTTT. Amino acids: CASSLSAEGPQHF.

The chain uses TRBV5-1 and TRBJ2-7; maybe TRBD2 (6 bases). Germline CDR1 SGHRS, CDR2 YFSETQ. V shed 0 bases and J shed 3 bases, with 10 bases lying between them. The CDR3 extends over 14 amino acids. CDR3 sequence reads: CASSLGLGGYEQYF. DNA of the CDR3: TGCGCCAGCAGCTTGGGTCTGGGGGGCTACGAGCAGTACTTC.

This chain uses TRBV29-1 with TRBJ1-2; tentatively, D is TRBD1 (5 bases). The germline V gene has CDR1 SQVTM and CDR2 ANQGSEA. CDR3 length equals 12 residues. The ends were cut back, 6 bases at V and 2 bases at J, with 10 bases in the middle. CDR3 region: CSVQTANYGYTF. In DNA form, the CDR3 reads TGCAGCGTCCAGACAGCGAACTATGGCTACACCTTC. Using reference TRBV29-1 and TRBJ1-2 for the parts outside the CDR3, the full variable domain is SAVISQKPSRDICQRGTSLTIQCQVDSQVTMMFWYRQQPGQSLTLIATANQGSEATYESGFVIDKFPISRPNLTFSTLTVSNMSPEDSSIYLCSVQTANYGYTFGSGTRLTVV.

The chain joins TRBV5-4 to TRBJ2-2; D is unresolved. Germline V gene lookup returns CDR1 SGHNT and CDR2 YYREEE (reference sequence). The CDR3 has 13 amino acids. Trimming took 3 bases from V and 6 from J, leaving 9 bases between them. CDR3 sequence: CASSSYSAGELFF. The CDR3, as DNA: TGTGCCAGCAGCTCCTACTCGGCCGGGGAGCTGTTTTTT.

This clone has just a few counts. V and J are TRBV5-6 and TRBJ1-2; 10 bases map to TRBD1. Germline V gene data show CDR1 as SGHDT and CDR2 as YYEEEE. The CDR3 is 18 amino acids. V was clipped by 6 bases and J by 0 bases; unmatched bases: 14. The CDR3 sequence is CASNQPGQGSDSNYGYTF. The CDR3 DNA reads as TGTGCCAGCAACCAACCGGGACAGGGGTCAGATTCTAACTATGGCTACACCTTC.

V and J are TRBV21-1 and TRBJ1-5; TRBD1 reflects the table's D call only, with no check against the DNA. TRBV21-1 is a pseudogene. This CDR3 is 14 amino acids long. The CDR3 loop reads CASSMDRRNQPQHF. The CDR3 DNA is TGTGCCAGCAGCATGGACAGACGTAATCAGCCCCAGCATTTT.

This chain uses TRBV4-2 with TRBJ2-7; tentative D call: TRBD2 (6 bases). V lost 0 bases and J lost 0, with 12 bases in between. The CDR3 loop spans 16 amino acids. Germline assignment: CDR1 LGHNA and CDR2 YNFKEQ. The CDR3 reads CASSQEGRGLSYEQYF. The CDR3 DNA sequence: TGTGCCAGCAGCCAAGAGGGGCGGGGCCTCTCCTACGAGCAGTACTTC.

The rearrangement uses TRBV28 and TRBJ2-1, with 8 bases aligning to TRBD2. The V segment lost 8 bases and the J segment 7 bases; nucleotides outside the gene matches: 4. Germline-derived CDR1 and CDR2 are MDHEN and SYDVKM. The CDR3 extends over 12 amino acids. The CDR3 nucleotides are TGTGCCAGCGGACTAGCAGGGAATGAGCAGTTCTTC. This gives the protein CASGLAGNEQFF.

The V call is TRBV11-2, the J call TRBJ2-2, with 8 bases fitting TRBD2. After removal of 4 bases from V and 2 bases from J, the junction contained 3 bases not matched to a gene. Germline CDR1 SGHAT, CDR2 FQNNGV. There are 15 residues in the CDR3. CDR3 loop: CASSSVAGNTGELFF. In nucleotides, the CDR3 is TGTGCCAGCAGCTCAGTAGCGGGAAACACCGGGGAGCTGTTTTTT. The full variable domain, with the rest looked up from reference TRBV11-2 and TRBJ2-2, is EAGVAQSPRYKIIEKRQSVAFWCNPISGHATLYWYQQILGQGPKLLIQFQNNGVVDDSQLPKDRFSAERLKGVDSTLKIQPAKLEDSAVYLCASSSVAGNTGELFFGEGSRLTVL.

The chain uses TRBV19 and TRBJ2-3; TRBD2 agrees at 10 bases. The trim removed 9 bases at V and 1 base at J, leaving 1 base unmatched. The length of the CDR3 is 13 residues. Germline CDR1 reads LNHDA; CDR2 reads SQIVND (reference sequence). The CDR3 bases are TGTGCCAGCCTAGCGGGAGGCACAGATACGCAGTATTTT. It specifies CASLAGGTDTQYF.

This chain joins TRBV6-5 and TRBJ2-1; D may be TRBD2 (6 bases). This CDR3 is 16 amino acids long. V was clipped by 3 bases and J by 6 bases, with 18 bases between them. Germline V CDR1 and CDR2: MNHEY, SVGAGI. CDR3 sequence reads: CASSYARSGLPNEQFF. The CDR3 coding sequence is TGTGCCAGCAGTTATGCCCGGAGCGGGCTCCCCAATGAGCAGTTCTTC.

The rearrangement uses TRBV6-1 and TRBJ1-4; TRBD1 might be the D (6 bases). V was shortened by 3 bases and J by 7 bases, with 9 bases between the two germline ends. This CDR3 has 13 residues. CDR1 MNHNS and CDR2 SASEGT come from the germline V gene. The chain's CDR3 is CASSDTGFEKLFF. The DNA for the CDR3 is TGTGCCAGCAGTGACACAGGGTTTGAAAAACTGTTTTTT.